A selection of T cell receptor beta chains follows, all from one sample in a study of blood T cell repertoires in COVID-19. The assay was immunoSEQ multiplex PCR, and TCRdb's table has in-frame clones only and misses some. The sample contains fewer than 110,000 clones, approximately 80% of which appear only once. The specimen was peripheral blood. These receptors were taken from a human donor in a cohort sampled during active or convalescent COVID-19. CDR3s include the opening cysteine and the closing phenylalanine or tryptophan. D genes are given only for firm matches. Not every row has a clone size; where given, it reads once, few, many or a size class.

TRBJ2-5 . TRBV28 TRBD1 TGTGCCAGCAGTTTAGAGGTGGCAGGGGGCGGAGAGACCCAGTACTTC CASSLEVAGGGETQYF
TRBJ1-4 . TRBV19 . TGTGCCAGCCTCCGCGACACAGGAGCACTAAATGAAAAACTGTTTTTT CASLRDTGALNEKLFF
TRBJ1-5 few TRBV4-1 . TGCGCCAGCAGCCAAGTCGACAGGCAGCCCCAGCATTTT CASSQVDRQPQHF
TRBJ1-5 . TRBV19 . TGTGCCAGTAGTATCGTCAGGGTCCGTCAGCCCCAGCATTTT CASSIVRVRQPQHF
TRBJ2-1 . TRBV2 TRBD1 TGTGCCAGCAGAGACAGGGGCGATGAGCAGTTCTTC CASRDRGDEQFF
TRBJ1-1 once TRBV4-1 . TGCGCCAGCAGCCAAGGAGGGAAGAACACTGAAGCTTTCTTT CASSQGGKNTEAFF
TRBJ2-1 . TRBV24-1 TRBD1 TGTGCCACCAGTGATATCGGGACAGGGGGCAATGAGCAGTTCTTC CATSDIGTGGNEQFF
TRBJ1-1 . TRBV10-3 . TGTGCCATCAGACAGAATTCGAACACTGAAGCTTTCTTT CAIRQNSNTEAFF
TRBJ2-5 . TRBV6-5 . TGTGCCAGCAGCCAAACTACAGGGATTTGGGAGACCCAGTACTTC CASSQTTGIWETQYF
TRBJ2-5 . TRBV5-1 . TGCGCCAGCAGCCCGTTCCGGACTAAGGGGAAAGAGACCCAGTACTTC CASSPFRTKGKETQYF
TRBJ1-2 . TRBV5-1 TRBD1 TGCGCCAGCAGCTTTGACAGGGTATACTATGGCTACACCTTC CASSFDRVYYGYTF
TRBJ1-1 . TRBV7-2 . TGTGCCAGCAGCCCCCCCTACAGGGCCTCTGAAGCTTTCTTT CASSPPYRASEAFF
TRBJ2-5 . TRBV3-1/TRBV3-2 . TGTGCCAGCAGCCAAGATGGTCGGCCCGGGGAGACCCAGTACTTC CASSQDGRPGETQYF
TRBJ1-2 . TRBV5-1 TRBD1 TGCGCCAGCAGCTTGGAGGGACAGGGATTCTATGGCTACACCTTC CASSLEGQGFYGYTF
TRBJ2-7 . TRBV7-2 TRBD2 TGTGCCAGCAGCTTAGAAGCGGGGGGCCTGGGAGAGCAGTACTTC CASSLEAGGLGEQYF
TRBJ2-6 . TRBV11-3 TRBD1 TGTGCCAGCAATAGACAGGGGAACGGGGCCAACGTCCTGACTTTC CASNRQGNGANVLTF
TRBJ2-7 . TRBV5-6 . TGTGCCAGCAGCTGGGGAGAGGGGAGGAAGCAGTACTTC CASSWGEGRKQYF
TRBJ1-5 few TRBV15 TRBD1 TGTGCCACCAGCAGAATCCGCAGGGGGCGCGGGCAGCCCCAGCATTTT CATSRIRRGRGQPQHF
TRBJ1-2 . TRBV7-3 TRBD1 TGTGCCAGCAGCTTGGGGACAGGGGCTGGCTACACCTTC CASSLGTGAGYTF
TRBJ1-2 . TRBV11-2 TRBD1 TGTGCCAGCAGCCCTGACAGGGACTATGGCTACACCTTC CASSPDRDYGYTF
TRBJ2-2 . TRBV5-1 TRBD1 TGCGCCAGCAGCGATTCCGGGACAGCGAACACCGGGGAGCTGTTTTTT CASSDSGTANTGELFF
TRBJ2-7 few TRBV12-5 TRBD1 TGTGCTAGTGGGGCGGGACAGGGGCCCTACGAGCAGTACTTC CASGAGQGPYEQYF
TRBJ1-2 . TRBV29-1 . TGCAGCGTTGAAGATATGGGGCAGAGTAACTATGGCTACACCTTC CSVEDMGQSNYGYTF
TRBJ1-6 few TRBV10-3 TRBD1 TGTGCCACCGGACTACAGGGGGGGGATGGATCACCCCTCCACTTT CATGLQGGDGSPLHF
TRBJ2-1 few TRBV3-1/TRBV3-2 TRBD2 TGTGCCAGCAGCCGACCCCTCGTAGGGGTAGCGGGGGGGCCCGGGCCCAATGAGCAGTTCTTC CASSRPLVGVAGGPGPNEQFF
TRBJ2-2 once TRBV6-6 TRBD2 TGTGCCAGCAGTCAAGGACTAGGGAACACCGGGGAGCTGTTTTTT CASSQGLGNTGELFF
TRBJ1-5 . TRBV28 . TGTGCCAGCAGTCAAATACGGGGGGGGCACAATCAGCCCCAGCATTTT CASSQIRGGHNQPQHF
TRBJ2-3 . TRBV11-2 TRBD1 TGTGCCAGCAACCCCACAGGGGGCACAGATACGCAGTATTTT CASNPTGGTDTQYF
TRBJ1-3 few TRBV7-3 . TGTGCCAGCAGCTTAACCAACTCTGGAAACACCATATATTTT CASSLTNSGNTIYF
TRBJ2-1 . TRBV10-3 TRBD2 TGTGCCATCACCACCTCGTGGGGGACTAGCGGGGACAATGAGCAGTTCTTC CAITTSWGTSGDNEQFF
TRBJ1-6 . TRBV19 . TGTGCCAGTAAACCCCTATACGAGGGGGTTCCCCTCCACTTT CASKPLYEGVPLHF